This T cell receptor (beta chain) was observed in a study of human T cells and chemical hapten exposure. Specified time point: pre-sensitization, week 0. Treatment given: therapeutic diphenylcyclopropenone sensitization with weekly scalp DPC. This clonotype was recorded only once. What the library attached to individual cDNA molecules were unique molecular identifiers. TCRdb called the RACE reads again in MiXCR, with one record for every CDR3 protein. Of approximately 320,000 distinct CDR3 sequences in the sample, 4.5% to 7% were seen once. The clonotype originates from a woman aged 18-35 years with alopecia areata. Some clones in this sample may be carry-over from other donors' samples. Sequenced material: whole blood, taken in connection with sensitization to the hapten diphenylcyclopropenone (DPC).

CDR3 in DNA: TGTGCCAGCAGCCAAGATCCGTCCGGGGAGCTGTTTTTT. Protein sequence: CASSQDPSGELFF. This rearrangement joins TRBV3-1 to TRBJ2-2, with D uncertain. V lost 0 bases and J lost 6, with 5 bases in between. Germline-derived CDR1 and CDR2 are LGHDT and YNNKEL (reference sequence). CDR3 length: 13 amino acids.